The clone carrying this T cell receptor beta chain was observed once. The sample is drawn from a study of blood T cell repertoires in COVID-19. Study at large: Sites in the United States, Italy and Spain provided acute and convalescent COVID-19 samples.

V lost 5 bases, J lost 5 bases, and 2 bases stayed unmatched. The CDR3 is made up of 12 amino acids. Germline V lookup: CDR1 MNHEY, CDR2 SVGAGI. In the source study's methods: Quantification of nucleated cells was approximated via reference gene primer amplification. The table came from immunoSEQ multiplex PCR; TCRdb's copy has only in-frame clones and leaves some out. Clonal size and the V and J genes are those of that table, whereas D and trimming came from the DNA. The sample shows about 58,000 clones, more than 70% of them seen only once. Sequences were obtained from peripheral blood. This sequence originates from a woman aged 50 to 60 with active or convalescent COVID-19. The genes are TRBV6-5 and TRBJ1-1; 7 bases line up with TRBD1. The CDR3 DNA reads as TGTGCCAGCAGTCGACAGGGAACTGAAGCTTTCTTT. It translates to CASSRQGTEAFF.